Listed below are T cell receptor beta chains from one sample, sequenced in a study of vaccination and CD4 T cells after COVID-19. TCRdb analysed the PCR reads with MiXCR anew, one entry per CDR3 protein. The sample holds 30,000 to 40,000 distinct CDR3 sequences; about 34% are singletons and the top ten take around 6.1%. The source material was CD4+ T cells from blood, sampled about 7 months after SARS-CoV-2 vaccination. These receptors were obtained from a human donor who had recovered from COVID-19. Each CDR3 is given with its conserved first and last residue. D genes are given only for firm matches. The listing skips clone size in some rows; elsewhere it reads once, few, many or a size class.

d_call: TRBD2
clone_size: -
v_call: TRBV6-4
j_call: TRBJ2-3
cdr3_nt: TGTGCCAGCAGTGACGGGACTAGCGGCACAGATACGCAGTATTTT
cdr3_aa: CASSDGTSGTDTQYF

d_call: -
clone_size: -
v_call: TRBV21-1
j_call: TRBJ2-3
cdr3_nt: TGTGCCAGCAGCAAGAGACAGGAGGTAAATACGCAGTATTTT
cdr3_aa: CASSKRQEVNTQYF

d_call: -
clone_size: few
v_call: TRBV7-6
j_call: TRBJ2-5
cdr3_nt: TGTGCCGGAACCTTGATCGCGGCCAGGGAGACCCAGTACTTC
cdr3_aa: CAGTLIAARETQYF

d_call: TRBD1
clone_size: few
v_call: TRBV28
j_call: TRBJ2-3
cdr3_nt: TGTGCCAGCACGACAGGGGGCGAAGATACGCAGTATTTT
cdr3_aa: CASTTGGEDTQYF

d_call: -
clone_size: -
v_call: TRBV19
j_call: TRBJ2-7
cdr3_nt: TGTGCCAGTAGTATAAGGTGGGTAGGGGCAGCTCGTCTGTCCTACGAGCAGTACTTC
cdr3_aa: CASSIRWVGAARLSYEQYF

d_call: -
clone_size: -
v_call: TRBV2
j_call: TRBJ1-2
cdr3_nt: TGTGCCAGCAGTGTTCGGATCAACCTCGGCTACACCTTC
cdr3_aa: CASSVRINLGYTF

d_call: TRBD1
clone_size: -
v_call: TRBV11-3
j_call: TRBJ2-2
cdr3_nt: TGTGCCAGCAGCCCCGACAGGGAAACCGGGGAGCTGTTTTTT
cdr3_aa: CASSPDRETGELFF

d_call: TRBD1
clone_size: -
v_call: TRBV7-8
j_call: TRBJ1-2
cdr3_nt: TGTGCCAGCAGCTCACAGGGGGCAAACTATGGCTACACCTTC
cdr3_aa: CASSSQGANYGYTF

d_call: TRBD2
clone_size: few
v_call: TRBV6-1
j_call: TRBJ2-1
cdr3_nt: TGTGCCAGCAGCCCCGGGACTAGCGGGAGGAATGAGCAGTTCTTC
cdr3_aa: CASSPGTSGRNEQFF

d_call: -
clone_size: few
v_call: TRBV20-1
j_call: TRBJ2-7
cdr3_nt: TGCAGTGCTAGAGTCGTTGGACAGACCAATTACGAGCAGTACTTC
cdr3_aa: CSARVVGQTNYEQYF

d_call: TRBD2
clone_size: -
v_call: TRBV6-1
j_call: TRBJ2-1
cdr3_nt: TGTGCCAGCAGTGAGTGGACTAGCGGGAGTACGGATGAGCAGTTCTTC
cdr3_aa: CASSEWTSGSTDEQFF

d_call: -
clone_size: -
v_call: TRBV6-1
j_call: TRBJ2-6
cdr3_nt: TGTGCCAGCAGCCCGGGCGATTTTGTAACTGGGGCCAACGTCCTGACTTTC
cdr3_aa: CASSPGDFVTGANVLTF

d_call: -
clone_size: -
v_call: TRBV6-4
j_call: TRBJ2-5
cdr3_nt: TGTGCCAGCAGTTTAAGGATCATTTTTGACAGGACGTACCAAGAGACCCAGTACTTC
cdr3_aa: CASSLRIIFDRTYQETQYF

d_call: TRBD2
clone_size: once
v_call: TRBV7-3
j_call: TRBJ2-1
cdr3_nt: TGTGCCAGCAGCCCCGCGGGGCGGGAGGGCCTCCACAATGAGCAGTTCTTC
cdr3_aa: CASSPAGREGLHNEQFF

d_call: -
clone_size: -
v_call: TRBV21-1
j_call: TRBJ2-1
cdr3_nt: TGTGCCAGCAGCACTAGCGGGAGCAATGAGCAGTTCTTC
cdr3_aa: CASSTSGSNEQFF

d_call: TRBD2
clone_size: once
v_call: TRBV28
j_call: TRBJ2-4
cdr3_nt: TGTGCCAGCAGGGGACTAGCCACGAATATTCAGTACTTC
cdr3_aa: CASRGLATNIQYF

d_call: -
clone_size: few
v_call: TRBV7-2
j_call: TRBJ2-3
cdr3_nt: TGTGCCAGCAGCTCTGGTCTAGGTTACACAGATACGCAGTATTTT
cdr3_aa: CASSSGLGYTDTQYF

d_call: -
clone_size: -
v_call: TRBV7-2
j_call: TRBJ1-1
cdr3_nt: TGTGCCAGCAGCTCCTCCGGACCTACGAACACTGAAGCTTTCTTT
cdr3_aa: CASSSSGPTNTEAFF

d_call: -
clone_size: -
v_call: TRBV6-5
j_call: TRBJ2-7
cdr3_nt: TGTGCCAGCAGTTACGGAAAAGGGACCTACGAGCAGTACTTC
cdr3_aa: CASSYGKGTYEQYF

d_call: TRBD2
clone_size: few
v_call: TRBV6-1
j_call: TRBJ2-7
cdr3_nt: TGTGCCAGCAGCATGACGATGGGACTAGCGTGGGCGCAGTACTTC
cdr3_aa: CASSMTMGLAWAQYF

d_call: -
clone_size: -
v_call: TRBV28
j_call: TRBJ1-5
cdr3_nt: TGTGCCAGCAGTTTGCGGGGTAGCAATCAGCCCCAGCATTTT
cdr3_aa: CASSLRGSNQPQHF

d_call: -
clone_size: -
v_call: TRBV30
j_call: TRBJ1-5
cdr3_nt: TGTGCCTGGAGTGACCGAGGCAATCAGCCCCAGCATTTT
cdr3_aa: CAWSDRGNQPQHF

d_call: -
clone_size: few
v_call: TRBV19
j_call: TRBJ1-2
cdr3_nt: TGTGCCAGTAGTATTCTCCAGAGCTATGGCTACACCTTC
cdr3_aa: CASSILQSYGYTF

d_call: -
clone_size: -
v_call: TRBV28
j_call: TRBJ2-1
cdr3_nt: TGTGCCAGCAGTTCCCAGAACAATGAGCAGTTCTTC
cdr3_aa: CASSSQNNEQFF

d_call: -
clone_size: few
v_call: TRBV19
j_call: TRBJ2-5
cdr3_nt: TGTGCCAGTAGTATCGGGTTGACAGGCCGTAAGGAGACCCAGTACTTC
cdr3_aa: CASSIGLTGRKETQYF

d_call: TRBD1
clone_size: -
v_call: TRBV6-1
j_call: TRBJ1-1
cdr3_nt: TGTGCCAGCACTATAATAGGACAGGGGAGGACTGAAGCTTTCTTT
cdr3_aa: CASTIIGQGRTEAFF

d_call: TRBD2
clone_size: few
v_call: TRBV7-6
j_call: TRBJ2-3
cdr3_nt: TGTGCCAGCAGCTTAGCGCTTCTAGCGGGAGGGCCGGAAGATACGCAGTATTTT
cdr3_aa: CASSLALLAGGPEDTQYF

d_call: TRBD2
clone_size: -
v_call: TRBV20-1
j_call: TRBJ2-7
cdr3_nt: TGCAGTGCTAGTAATTTCGCGGGAGATCAGTACGAGCAGTACTTC
cdr3_aa: CSASNFAGDQYEQYF

d_call: -
clone_size: -
v_call: TRBV6-1
j_call: TRBJ2-1
cdr3_nt: TGTGCCAGCAGGCTAGGGACGGGGGAGCAGTTCTTC
cdr3_aa: CASRLGTGEQFF

d_call: TRBD2
clone_size: -
v_call: TRBV19
j_call: TRBJ2-7
cdr3_nt: TGTGCCAGTAGACCCGCCGGGACTAGCGTCTACGAGCAGTACTTC
cdr3_aa: CASRPAGTSVYEQYF

d_call: -
clone_size: -
v_call: TRBV20-1
j_call: TRBJ2-5
cdr3_nt: TGCAGTGGCAGGGGCCAAGAGACCCAGTACTTC
cdr3_aa: CSGRGQETQYF

d_call: -
clone_size: few
v_call: TRBV11-3
j_call: TRBJ1-2
cdr3_nt: TGTGCCAGCAGCTTAGATTTGGGAGACTATGGCTACACCTTC
cdr3_aa: CASSLDLGDYGYTF

d_call: TRBD1
clone_size: -
v_call: TRBV6-2/TRBV6-3
j_call: TRBJ1-2
cdr3_nt: TGTGCCAGCACACCCTCGGGACAGGGGTTCTATGGCTACACCTTC
cdr3_aa: CASTPSGQGFYGYTF

d_call: TRBD2
clone_size: few
v_call: TRBV20-1
j_call: TRBJ2-1
cdr3_nt: TGCAGTGCTAAGTTGGTGGGAGGGCCCTATGAGCAGTTCTTC
cdr3_aa: CSAKLVGGPYEQFF

d_call: -
clone_size: few
v_call: TRBV7-3
j_call: TRBJ2-3
cdr3_nt: TGTGCCAGCAGGGTCGGCGGGAGCACAGATACGCAGTATTTT
cdr3_aa: CASRVGGSTDTQYF

d_call: -
clone_size: few
v_call: TRBV19
j_call: TRBJ2-1
cdr3_nt: TGTGCCAGTAGTATTGCAGGGCCCTACAATGAGCAGTTCTTC
cdr3_aa: CASSIAGPYNEQFF

d_call: -
clone_size: -
v_call: TRBV28
j_call: TRBJ2-2
cdr3_nt: TGTGCCGGAGGACGGGGCGGAGCGAACACCGGGGAGCTGTTTTTT
cdr3_aa: CAGGRGGANTGELFF

d_call: TRBD1
clone_size: medium-sized
v_call: TRBV28
j_call: TRBJ1-5
cdr3_nt: TGTGCCAGCAGTTTAAGGCAGGGGGACTATCAGCCCCAGCATTTT
cdr3_aa: CASSLRQGDYQPQHF

d_call: -
clone_size: -
v_call: TRBV20-1
j_call: TRBJ2-1
cdr3_nt: TGCAGTGCGAAGATCTACAATGAGCAGTTCTTC
cdr3_aa: CSAKIYNEQFF

d_call: -
clone_size: few
v_call: TRBV6-1
j_call: TRBJ1-5
cdr3_nt: TGTGCCAGCAGCAAAGAGACCTCTTTGGGCAATCAGCCCCAGCATTTT
cdr3_aa: CASSKETSLGNQPQHF

d_call: -
clone_size: -
v_call: TRBV19
j_call: TRBJ2-3
cdr3_nt: TGTGCCAGTAGTATAGGGACAGTAAGCACAGATACGCAGTATTTT
cdr3_aa: CASSIGTVSTDTQYF

d_call: -
clone_size: -
v_call: TRBV20-1
j_call: TRBJ1-2
cdr3_nt: TGCAGTGCTAGGGCGGGACGTCGGAACTATGGCTACACCTTC
cdr3_aa: CSARAGRRNYGYTF

d_call: -
clone_size: -
v_call: TRBV19
j_call: TRBJ1-2
cdr3_nt: TGTGCCAGTACCCCGGACGGCCGCTATGATGGCTACACCTTC
cdr3_aa: CASTPDGRYDGYTF

d_call: TRBD1
clone_size: -
v_call: TRBV19
j_call: TRBJ1-5
cdr3_nt: TGTGCCAGTAGTATAGATCGAACGAGGGGGCTCGGCAATCAGCCCCAGCATTTT
cdr3_aa: CASSIDRTRGLGNQPQHF

d_call: TRBD2
clone_size: -
v_call: TRBV28
j_call: TRBJ2-2
cdr3_nt: TGTGCCAGCAGTTTACCCAGACTAGCGGGAGACACCGGGGAGCTGTTTTTT
cdr3_aa: CASSLPRLAGDTGELFF

d_call: -
clone_size: few
v_call: TRBV6-1
j_call: TRBJ2-1
cdr3_nt: TGTGCCAGCAGTGAATTGGTCAGGGGGGTGGGTGAGCAGTTCTTC
cdr3_aa: CASSELVRGVGEQFF

d_call: -
clone_size: -
v_call: TRBV2
j_call: TRBJ2-3
cdr3_nt: TGTGCCAGCAGCCAACGAGGGGGAGGGCCGATCACAGATACGCAGTATTTT
cdr3_aa: CASSQRGGGPITDTQYF

d_call: TRBD2
clone_size: -
v_call: TRBV27
j_call: TRBJ2-1
cdr3_nt: TGTGCCAGCAGTTTAGCGCTAGCGGACTACAATGAGCAGTTCTTC
cdr3_aa: CASSLALADYNEQFF

d_call: -
clone_size: few
v_call: TRBV6-4
j_call: TRBJ2-3
cdr3_nt: TGTGCCAGCAGTGACTCGGACACAGATACGCAGTATTTT
cdr3_aa: CASSDSDTDTQYF

d_call: -
clone_size: -
v_call: TRBV6-1
j_call: TRBJ2-7
cdr3_nt: TGTGCCAGCACCTACACTCACCCCGGGACGGCTCCCTACGAGCAGTACTTC
cdr3_aa: CASTYTHPGTAPYEQYF

d_call: -
clone_size: few
v_call: TRBV20-1
j_call: TRBJ1-1
cdr3_nt: TGCAGTGCCCTTCGGTCCACTGAAGCTTTCTTT
cdr3_aa: CSALRSTEAFF

d_call: -
clone_size: -
v_call: TRBV12-3/TRBV12-4
j_call: TRBJ2-5
cdr3_nt: TGTGCCAGCAGTTTAGGTGCAGGGACGAGCGAGACCCAGTACTTC
cdr3_aa: CASSLGAGTSETQYF

d_call: TRBD1
clone_size: many
v_call: TRBV20-1
j_call: TRBJ1-5
cdr3_nt: TGCAGTGCTAGAGAGGACAGGGGTTATCAGCCCCAGCATTTT
cdr3_aa: CSAREDRGYQPQHF

d_call: TRBD2
clone_size: -
v_call: TRBV7-9
j_call: TRBJ2-7
cdr3_nt: TGTGCCAGCAGCGATGGCGGGAGGCGCTCCTACGAGCAGTACTTC
cdr3_aa: CASSDGGRRSYEQYF